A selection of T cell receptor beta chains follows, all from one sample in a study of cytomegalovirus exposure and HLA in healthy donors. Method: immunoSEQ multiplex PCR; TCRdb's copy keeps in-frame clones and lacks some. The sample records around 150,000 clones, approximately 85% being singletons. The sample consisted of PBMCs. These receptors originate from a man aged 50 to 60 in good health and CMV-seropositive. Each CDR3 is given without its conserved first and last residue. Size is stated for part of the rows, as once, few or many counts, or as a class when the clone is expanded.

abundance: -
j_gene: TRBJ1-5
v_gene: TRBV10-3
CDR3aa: AISRWGDQPQH

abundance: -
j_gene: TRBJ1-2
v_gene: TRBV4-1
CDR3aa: ASSHPARGGYGYT

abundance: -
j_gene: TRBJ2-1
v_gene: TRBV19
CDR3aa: ASRSPGTSGASEQF

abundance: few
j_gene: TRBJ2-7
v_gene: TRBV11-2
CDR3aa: ASSREGNEQY

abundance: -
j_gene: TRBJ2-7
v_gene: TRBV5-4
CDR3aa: ASSLDIREIDEQY

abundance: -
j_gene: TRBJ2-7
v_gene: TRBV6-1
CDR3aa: ASSNRDRGLYEQY

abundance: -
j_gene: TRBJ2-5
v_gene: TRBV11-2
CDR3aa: ASSLGGQGGEAQY

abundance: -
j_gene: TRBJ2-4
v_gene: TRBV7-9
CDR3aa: SSSLDGAKNIQY

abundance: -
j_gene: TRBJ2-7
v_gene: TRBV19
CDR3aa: ASSTRDRNYEQY

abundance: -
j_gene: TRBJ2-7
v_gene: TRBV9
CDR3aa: ASSVGQGAPYEQY

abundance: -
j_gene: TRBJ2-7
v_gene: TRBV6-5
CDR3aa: ASATSGKLYEQY

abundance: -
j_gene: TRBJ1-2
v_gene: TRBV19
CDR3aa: ASTNPGPAGEGGYT

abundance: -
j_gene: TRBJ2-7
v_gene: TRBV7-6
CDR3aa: ASSLVGSLVPSYEQY

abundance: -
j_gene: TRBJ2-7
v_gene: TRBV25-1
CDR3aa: ASSESAGSDEQY

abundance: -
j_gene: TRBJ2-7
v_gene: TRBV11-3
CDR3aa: ASSGGLAGTYEQY

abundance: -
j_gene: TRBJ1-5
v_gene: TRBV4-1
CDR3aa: ASSQVLDRGYNQPQH

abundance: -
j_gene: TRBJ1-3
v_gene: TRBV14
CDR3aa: ASSQDWGRGNTIY

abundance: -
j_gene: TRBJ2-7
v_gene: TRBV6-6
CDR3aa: ASTIAGGTYEQY

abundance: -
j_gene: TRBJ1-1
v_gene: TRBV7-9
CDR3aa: SSSYGGNTEAF

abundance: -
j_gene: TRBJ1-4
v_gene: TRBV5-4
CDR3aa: ASSWDNLQGKLF

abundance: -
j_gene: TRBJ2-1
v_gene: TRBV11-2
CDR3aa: ASSLAGGGSYNEQF

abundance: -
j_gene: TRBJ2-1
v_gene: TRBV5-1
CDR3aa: ASSMTGYNEQF

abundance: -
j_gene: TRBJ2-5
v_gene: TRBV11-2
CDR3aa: ASSPTGREETQY

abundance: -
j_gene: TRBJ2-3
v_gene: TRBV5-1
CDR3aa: ASSLDRPRTDTQY

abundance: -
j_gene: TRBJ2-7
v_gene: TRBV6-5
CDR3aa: ASSYHRESYEQY

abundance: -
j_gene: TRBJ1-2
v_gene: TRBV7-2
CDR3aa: ASSLVSGDYGYT

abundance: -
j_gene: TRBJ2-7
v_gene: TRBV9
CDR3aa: ASSVNRQTDRYEQY

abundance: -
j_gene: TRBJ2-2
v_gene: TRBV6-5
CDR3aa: ASRGGQGETGELF

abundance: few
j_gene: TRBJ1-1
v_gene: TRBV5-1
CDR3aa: ASSYRYMNTEAF

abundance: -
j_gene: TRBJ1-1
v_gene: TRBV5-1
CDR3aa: ASSLGAGGSDTEAF

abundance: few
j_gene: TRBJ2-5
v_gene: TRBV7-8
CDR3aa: ASSGQAQATQY